The present T cell receptor beta chain was sequenced within a study of shared clonotypes between healthy human individuals. Only in-frame clones appear in the TCRdb table, and some are missing; sequencing was by immunoSEQ multiplex PCR. This sample yields about 690,000 clones, of which about 90% are seen a single time; 30% to 35% belongs to the top ten. Healthy HIV-negative adults without recent acute infections or vaccinations served as donors. The receptor was derived from a man younger than 35 in good health. Some clones in this sample may be carry-over from other donors' samples. Sequenced material: memory CD8+ T cells from PBMCs. Subset noted: CD45RO+ cells pooled with CCR7-negative TemRA cells.

Written as DNA, the CDR3 is TGTGCCAGCAGTTTTAGGACAGGGTTGCGCTACACCTTC. Its protein product is CASSFRTGLRYTF. The chain links TRBV27 to TRBJ1-2, with TRBD1 matching 8 bases. CDR1 and CDR2 (germline): MNHEY, SMNVEV (reference sequence). CDR3 length equals 13 residues. The V segment lost 3 bases and the J segment 9 bases; nucleotides outside the gene matches: 6.